These 32 T cell receptor beta chains share one sample of origin, sequenced in a study of beta chain features in type 1 diabetes. Expressed TCRB transcripts were sequenced because the entire RNA isolate underwent reverse transcription. The method was immunoSEQ multiplex PCR; TCRdb's version includes in-frame clones alone and lacks a portion of them. Of around 150,000 clones in the sample, around 8.4% were seen once. The study's findings and limits: Researchers report that Type 1 diabetes patients had moderately but significantly shorter TCRB CDR3s across all four CD4+ subsets.

These TCRs are of unknown antigen specificity. The sample taken for sequencing was central memory CD4+ T cells from blood. These receptors all come from a woman aged 18 to 35 with type 1 diabetes.

The V call is TRBV11-3, the J call TRBJ2-7; unclear D gene. CDR1 and CDR2 from the germline V gene are SGHNT and YENEEA. Trimming pared 2 bases from V and 6 bases from J, leaving 5 bases between. This CDR3 comprises 11 residues. The chain's CDR3 is CASSLFGEQYF. For the CDR3, the DNA is TGTGCCAGCAGCTTATTCGGCGAGCAGTACTTC. The full variable domain, completed using reference TRBV11-3 and TRBJ2-7, is EAGVVQSPRYKIIEKKQPVAFWCNPISGHNTLYWYLQNLGQGPELLIRYENEEAVDDSQLPKDRFSAERLKGVDSTLKIQPAELGDSAVYLCASSLFGEQYFGPGTRLTVT.

The chain recombines TRBV15 with TRBJ2-7; no firm D call. The length of the CDR3 is 13 residues. CDR1 and CDR2 (germline): LNHNV, YYDKDF (reference sequence). The CDR3 region is CAAEANPTYEQYF. The CDR3 region has the DNA TGTGCGGCGGAAGCTAACCCAACCTACGAGCAGTACTTC.

The CDR3 bases are TGTGCCAGTAGTAATCGAGAGGAGTCTCAGCCCCAGCATTTT. It yields the protein CASSNREESQPQHF. The chain has TRBV19 and TRBJ1-5; no firm D call. The CDR3 is 14 residues long. Trimming stripped 4 bases from V and 6 bases from J, with 13 bases between. The V gene's germline CDR1 is LNHDA and CDR2 SQIVND (reference sequence).

The rearrangement links TRBV4-1 to TRBJ1-1; D uncertain. Trimming removed 1 base at V and 4 bases at J, with 13 bases between. CDR1 and CDR2 (germline): MGHRA, YSYEKL. The CDR3 contains 15 residues. DNA for the CDR3: TGCGCCAGCAGCCAAGCGCGCACGGCGGGCACTGAAGCTTTCTTT. Translated, it gives CASSQARTAGTEAFF.

The V gene is TRBV7-8, the J gene TRBJ2-7, with TRBD2 matching over 7 bases. The V gene's germline CDR1 is SGHVS and CDR2 FQNEAQ. The junction had 1 base not matched to a gene; V was cut back by 0 bases and J by 2 bases. This CDR3 is 14 amino acids long. The CDR3 loop reads CASSLAGGTYEQYF. In DNA form, the CDR3 reads TGTGCCAGCAGCTTAGCGGGGGGGACCTACGAGCAGTACTTC.

The rearrangement joins TRBV4-3 to TRBJ2-7; 11 bases align to TRBD2. This CDR3 is 16 amino acids long. V was clipped by 1 base and J by 2 bases; unmatched bases: 4. Germline V lookup: CDR1 LGHNA, CDR2 YSLEER. CDR3 sequence reads: CASSQVLAGGPYEQYF. The CDR3 DNA reads as TGCGCCAGCAGCCAAGTGCTAGCGGGGGGACCCTACGAGCAGTACTTC.

This clone turned up a few times. The chain uses TRBV28 and TRBJ1-2; D remains unclear. CDR3 length: 13 amino acids. V dropped 7 bases and J dropped 8 bases, with 17 bases sitting between them. The V gene's germline CDR1 is MDHEN and CDR2 SYDVKM. CDR3 amino acids: CASTPRMREGYTF. CDR3 nucleotides: TGTGCCAGCACTCCTCGTATGAGGGAGGGCTACACCTTC.

V gene TRBV6-1 combines with J gene TRBJ1-2; D is uncertain. Germline CDR1 is MNHNS and CDR2 is SASEGT. V lost 0 bases and J 3 bases, leaving 11 bases between the germline ends. The CDR3 extends over 15 amino acids. CDR3 in amino acids: CASSEAGRSYYGYTF. In nucleotides, the CDR3 is TGTGCCAGCAGTGAAGCGGGCAGGTCTTACTATGGCTACACCTTC.

V gene TRBV19 combines with J gene TRBJ1-2; D may be TRBD1 (5 bases). Germline CDR1 LNHDA, CDR2 SQIVND (reference sequence). This CDR3 spans 13 amino acids. V dropped 6 bases and J dropped 5 bases, with 13 bases sitting between them. CDR3 sequence (DNA): TGTGCCAGTAGGAAGACAGACCTGTATGGCTACACCTTC. Residues: CASRKTDLYGYTF.

This clone was counted between two and nine times. As DNA, the CDR3 is TGTGCCAGCAGTCCAGACAGTCTGAACACTGAAGCTTTCTTT. It specifies CASSPDSLNTEAFF. V and J are TRBV2 and TRBJ1-1, with D perhaps matching TRBD1 (5 bases). Germline V gene data show CDR1 as SNHLY and CDR2 as FYNNEI. This CDR3 has 14 amino acids. Trimming stripped 5 bases from V and 0 bases from J, with 10 bases between.

The chain combines TRBV10-3 with TRBJ1-4; 7 bases fit TRBD1. The V segment lost 4 bases and the J segment 6 bases; nucleotides outside the gene matches: 8. The CDR3 has 15 residues. Germline CDR1 is ENHRY and CDR2 is SYGVKD. As DNA, the CDR3 is TGTGCCATCAGTGCCACGGGACAGCAGCATGAAAAACTGTTTTTT. Translation gives CAISATGQQHEKLFF.

This clone was observed a few times. This rearrangement joins TRBV30 to TRBJ1-3, with D uncertain. The V gene lost 3 bases and the J gene lost 9 bases, with 9 bases spanning the gap. Per germline, CDR1 GTSNPN and CDR2 SVGIG (reference sequence). This CDR3 comprises 11 residues. The CDR3 reads CAWSPSGTIYF. In DNA, the CDR3 is TGTGCCTGGAGCCCCTCGGGCACCATATATTTT.

V usage is TRBV12-5 and J usage is TRBJ2-1; 9 nucleotides match TRBD2. The V segment lost 6 bases and the J segment 2 bases; nucleotides outside the gene matches: 2. Germline values: CDR1 LGHNT, CDR2 FRNRAP. This CDR3 is 14 amino acids long. CDR3 loop: CASGAGGAYNEQFF. CDR3 nucleotide sequence: TGTGCTAGTGGAGCGGGAGGCGCCTACAATGAGCAGTTCTTC.

This chain connects TRBV10-3 to TRBJ2-3, with D possibly matching TRBD1 (6 bases). There are 18 residues in the CDR3. Germline lookup yields CDR1 ENHRY and CDR2 SYGVKD. V was trimmed by 10 bases and J by 0 bases, leaving 26 bases between them. CDR3 in DNA: TGTGCCAGCCAAGGAACTAATACAGGGCACCCTAGCACAGATACGCAGTATTTT. Translating it yields CASQGTNTGHPSTDTQYF.

The chain employs TRBV30 and TRBJ1-5; D gene ambiguous. Trimming took off 4 bases at V and 2 bases at J, with 12 bases between the two ends. Per the germline V gene, CDR1 is GTSNPN and CDR2 is SVGIG (reference sequence). The CDR3 is made up of 14 amino acids. CDR3 protein: CAWKDRGGNQPQHF. CDR3 in DNA: TGTGCCTGGAAAGATAGAGGTGGCAATCAGCCCCAGCATTTT.

This clone was found a few times. The gene calls are TRBV18 and TRBJ1-4; 7 bases fit TRBD1. Germline V gene lookup returns CDR1 KGHSH and CDR2 LQKENI. The CDR3 is 17 residues long. V lost 3 bases and J lost 7; bases outside the gene matches: 14. CDR3 bases: TGTGCCAGCTCACCCTCGGCAGGGGGAGGCAGTCCTGAAAAACTGTTTTTT. Its translation is CASSPSAGGGSPEKLFF.

This clone has just a few counts. The chain recombines TRBV11-2 with TRBJ2-3; TRBD1 aligns across 9 bases. The germline gives CDR1 SGHAT, CDR2 FQNNGV. The CDR3 is 16 residues long. Trimming at V came to 4 bases and at J to 4 bases, leaving 9 bases not matched to a gene. The DNA of the CDR3 is TGTGCCAGCAGCTCTATGCCGGGACAGGGTGCAGATACGCAGTATTTT. Translating gives CASSSMPGQGADTQYF.

V gene TRBV4-2 combines with J gene TRBJ2-5, with 8 bases aligning to TRBD1. The end of the DNA aligns better with TRBJ2-7, so the J call may be wrong. The CDR3 is made up of 15 amino acids. CDR1 and CDR2 (germline): LGHNA, YNFKEQ. Here the CDR3 reads CASSPEARGLYEQYF. The CDR3 DNA follows: TGTGCCAGCAGCCCCGAGGCCAGGGGGCTCTACGAGCAGTACTTC.

J is TRBJ2-6 and V is TRBV5-6; TRBD2 agrees at 11 bases. J gave up 7 bases and V 3 bases, and 3 bases lay outside the gene matches. The CDR3 totals 15 residues. Germline CDR1 is SGHDT and CDR2 is YYEEEE. The CDR3 loop is CASSYTSGSANVLTF. CDR3 DNA: TGTGCCAGCAGCTACACTAGCGGGAGCGCCAACGTCCTGACTTTC.

The CDR3, as DNA: TGTGCCAGCAGCTCCAGTCGGGGGTGGAACTATGGCTACACCTTC. It specifies CASSSSRGWNYGYTF. V usage is TRBV9 and J usage is TRBJ1-2, with D tentatively TRBD1 (5 bases). Germline V gives CDR1 SGDLS, CDR2 YYNGEE. The CDR3 loop spans 15 amino acids. Trimming took 4 bases from V and 2 from J, leaving 15 bases between them.

The chain carries TRBV5-1 and TRBJ1-1, with D perhaps matching TRBD1 (5 bases). Trimming removed 4 bases at V and 3 bases at J, with 13 bases between. The CDR3 length is 14 residues. The germline V gene encodes CDR1 SGHRS and CDR2 YFSETQ. The CDR3 DNA sequence: TGCGCCAGCAGCCCTCAGGGTGGGGACACTGAAGCTTTCTTT. Protein: CASSPQGGDTEAFF.

The table lists this clone with a few counts. The chain joins TRBV28 to TRBJ2-1, with a possible D match to TRBD2 (7 bases). The germline V gene encodes CDR1 MDHEN and CDR2 SYDVKM. The CDR3 contains 15 residues. V was pared by 0 bases and J by 2 bases, with 8 bases between. CDR3 sequence reads: CASSLWGGPYNEQFF. The CDR3 region has the DNA TGTGCCAGCAGTTTATGGGGGGGGCCCTACAATGAGCAGTTCTTC.

There are a few counts of this clone. The chain has TRBV5-6 and TRBJ2-2; 7 bases match TRBD2. The ends lost 3 bases at V and 9 bases at J; junction bases unmatched: 11. CDR3 size: 15 residues. Germline V gives CDR1 SGHDT, CDR2 YYEEEE. CDR3 in DNA: TGTGCCAGCAGCTCATCAGCGGGATGGGGCCGGGAGCTGTTTTTT. This sequence encodes CASSSSAGWGRELFF.

V gene TRBV11-2 combines with J gene TRBJ1-1; D unresolved. This CDR3 is built from 14 residues. Trimming took off 5 bases at V and 1 base at J, with 11 bases between the two ends. Germline V lookup: CDR1 SGHAT, CDR2 FQNNGV. The CDR3, as DNA: TGTGCCAGCAGCCAACAGTTCCGGAACACTGAAGCTTTCTTT. The encoded protein is CASSQQFRNTEAFF. Using reference TRBV11-2 and TRBJ1-1 for the parts outside the CDR3, the full variable domain is EAGVAQSPRYKIIEKRQSVAFWCNPISGHATLYWYQQILGQGPKLLIQFQNNGVVDDSQLPKDRFSAERLKGVDSTLKIQPAKLEDSAVYLCASSQQFRNTEAFFGQGTRLTVV.

The rearrangement uses TRBV5-1 and TRBJ1-1, with 8 nucleotides matching TRBD1. This CDR3 contains 15 residues. Germline V gene data show CDR1 as SGHRS and CDR2 as YFSETQ. V was pared by 4 bases and J by 2 bases, with 7 bases of the junction left unmatched. The CDR3 sequence: CASSQRTGTNTEAFF. In nucleotides, the CDR3 is TGCGCCAGCAGCCAACGGACAGGGACAAACACTGAAGCTTTCTTT.

Only a few counts were recorded for this clone. This sequence joins TRBV7-8 and TRBJ1-5; the match to TRBD1 covers 11 bases. The CDR3 runs 14 residues. CDR1 and CDR2 (germline): SGHVS, FQNEAQ. The J segment lost 7 bases and the V segment lost 5 bases, leaving 4 bases of the junction unmatched. CDR3 region: CASSLGQGAQPQHF. CDR3 DNA sequence: TGTGCCAGCAGCCTCGGACAGGGGGCACAGCCCCAGCATTTT.

This clone has a handful of counts. This chain joins TRBV7-9 and TRBJ2-7; 7 nucleotides line up with TRBD1. Germline CDR1 is SEHNR and CDR2 is FQNEAQ (reference sequence). The CDR3 totals 14 residues. Trimming took 5 bases from V and 2 from J; bases not matched to a gene: 6. The CDR3 nucleotides read TGTGCCAGCAGCACAACGACAGGGACCTACGAGCAGTACTTC. It specifies CASSTTTGTYEQYF.

The table lists this clone with a few counts. V usage is TRBV4-1 and J usage is TRBJ2-3; no clear D. CDR1 MGHRA and CDR2 YSYEKL come from the germline V gene. The CDR3 extends over 15 amino acids. V was shortened by 1 base and J by 0 bases, with 8 bases between the two germline ends. CDR3 DNA sequence: TGCGCCAGCAGCCAAGTAAGCTCTAGCACAGATACGCAGTATTTT. It yields the protein CASSQVSSSTDTQYF.

This clone has only one observation. For the CDR3, the DNA is TGCGCCAGCAGCCAAGCGGGAGGGAGTACCCAGTACTTC. It specifies CASSQAGGSTQYF. The chain has TRBV4-1 and TRBJ2-5; 8 bases line up with TRBD2. J lost 8 bases, V lost 1 base, and 3 bases had no gene match. CDR1 is MGHRA, CDR2 YSYEKL, per germline. The CDR3 spans 13 residues.

Only a few counts were recorded for this clone. The chain employs TRBV28 and TRBJ2-1; D gene ambiguous. The germline gives CDR1 MDHEN, CDR2 SYDVKM. V gave up 4 bases and J gave up 10 bases, with 11 bases separating them. This CDR3 region has 12 residues. For the CDR3, the DNA is TGTGCCAGCAGTTACCTTTATCGGGAGCAGTTCTTC. Translated: CASSYLYREQFF.

There are a few counts of this clone. This chain connects TRBV28 to TRBJ2-7, with unresolved D. CDR1 MDHEN and CDR2 SYDVKM come from the germline V gene. This CDR3 is built from 13 residues. Trimming stripped 8 bases from V and 2 bases from J, with 13 bases between. CDR3 in amino acids: CASGTTPTYEQYF. The CDR3 DNA reads TGTGCCAGCGGCACGACTCCTACCTACGAGCAGTACTTC. The full variable domain, its missing parts supplied by reference TRBV28 and TRBJ2-7, is DVKVTQSSRYLVKRTGEKVFLECVQDMDHENMFWYRQDPGLGLRLIYFSYDVKMKEKGDIPEGYSVSREKKERFSLILESASTNQTSMYLCASGTTPTYEQYFGPGTRLTVT.

The V and J genes are TRBV7-2 and TRBJ1-1; 10 nucleotides line up with TRBD1. This CDR3 is built from 13 residues. Germline V gene data show CDR1 as SGHTA and CDR2 as FQGNSA. V dropped 10 bases and J dropped 2; count of bases not matched to a gene: 4. CDR3 region: CAIRDRGNTEAFF. In nucleotides, the CDR3 is TGTGCCATCAGGGACAGGGGCAACACTGAAGCTTTCTTT. The entire variable domain, with the rest obtained from reference TRBV7-2 and TRBJ1-1, is as follows: GAGVSQSPSNKVTEKGKDVELRCDPISGHTALYWYRQSLGQGLEFLIYFQGNSAPDKSGLPSDRFSAERTGGSVSTLTIQRTQQEDSAVYLCAIRDRGNTEAFFGQGTRLTVV.